This T cell receptor beta chain was captured in a study of T cell responses to AZD1222 COVID-19 vaccine (dated by TCRdb to the early 2020s). Notes on the research overall: Because spike-specific TCR depth and breadth did not differ between the two schedules, AZD1222 recipients who got a second dose at roughly 4 weeks were pooled with those who got a second dose at roughly 12 weeks. A total of 230 to 250 trial participants underwent TCR sequencing, of whom some 210 received two doses of AZD1222 and some 26 received two doses of the MenACWY control vaccine. Enrollment into the trials was organized by age into subgroups of 18-55, 56-69 and 70-plus years, and those subgroups contained approximately 160, 26 and 62 TCR-sequenced participants, respectively.

Summary of the overall study and its limitations: Participants were mostly white British, with more females than males. The authors suggested clonal diversity may have been underestimated. A significant rise in spike-specific TCR breadth and depth was observed after two AZD1222 doses relative to day 0 and relative to MenACWY recipients. Reportedly, close to half of the unique spike-specific TCRs recognized epitopes lying outside the regions that are mutated in the B.1.351 and B.1.1.7 variants. Because no day 14 peak-response samples were available, repertoires were characterized only after the peak T cell response. Conclusions about previously exposed vaccinees are limited, since just five or six AZD1222 recipients were seropositive for SARS-CoV-2 at baseline. The whole spike protein was spanned by vaccine-associated CD4 TCRs, and dominant responses were seen in regions 160-218 and 743-854. The 56-69-year group was small, and its depth increase did not reach significance, likely because of low power.

At the junction V is shortened by 5 bases and J by 1 base, with 8 bases in between. From cysteine to phenylalanine, the CDR3 is 13 amino acids long. Only CDR3 DNA is held: 39 bases, read in frame from base 1. CDR1 and CDR2, looked up from the germline V gene (reference sequence), are SEHNR and FQNEAQ. The CDR3 regions of human TCRbeta chains were subjected to immunosequencing. The original methods were these. Repertoire TCRs were matched against a reference library of SARS-CoV-2-specific TCRs generated with the MIRA antigen-specificity platform. Breadth was defined as the fraction of unique TCRs that were SARS-CoV-2-associated. Depth was defined as the fraction of total T cells that were SARS-CoV-2-associated. Each spike-specific TCR was assigned to its reactive spike region and to a CD4 or CD8 class using the MIRA data. Log10-transformed breadth and depth values were compared by one-way ANOVA with Sidak's multiple comparisons tests. TCRdb provides this immuneACCESS table in a form limited to in-frame rearrangements. Some clones are lacking; in checked studies, under half of them reflect an unresolved V gene, and why the rest are absent is not known. The V and J calls and clone size were taken over from that table, and D and trimming were inferred from the DNA. This sample lists 100,000 to 130,000 clones; around 91% were detected once. In total, the top ten clones hold roughly a fifth of the sample.

The meaning of the sample's time point label: baseline before first vaccination. Vaccinee samples were obtained from the UK trials COV001 and COV002, which included a single-blind randomized controlled phase 2/3 trial of AZD1222 (ChAdOx1 nCoV-19) in healthy adults. Trial participant PBMC samples were collected at day 0 and day 28 after the second dose for TCRbeta chain sequencing. As to this clone: Its antigen is still unknown. Base qualities are not recorded, but no much larger clone differs from it by a single base.

The sample in question was peripheral blood, obtained on day 0 of AZD1222 vaccination. This clonotype originated in an adult in good health. The V and J segments used are TRBV7-9 and TRBJ1-2; the D gene is perhaps TRBD1, from 5 matching bases. The nucleotides are TGTGCCAGCAGCGCGACAGATAACTATGGCTACACCTTC. Its protein is CASSATDNYGYTF.